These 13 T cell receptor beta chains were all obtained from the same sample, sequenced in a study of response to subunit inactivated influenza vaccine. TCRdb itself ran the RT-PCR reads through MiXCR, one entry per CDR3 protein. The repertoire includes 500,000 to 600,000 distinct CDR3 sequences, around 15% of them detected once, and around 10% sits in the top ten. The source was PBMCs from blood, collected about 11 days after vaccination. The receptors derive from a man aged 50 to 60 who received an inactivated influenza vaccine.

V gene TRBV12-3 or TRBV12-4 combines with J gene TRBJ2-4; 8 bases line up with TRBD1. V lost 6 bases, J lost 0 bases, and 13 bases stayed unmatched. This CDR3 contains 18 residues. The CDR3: CASSATGVRESAKNIQYF. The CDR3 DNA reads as TGTGCCAGCAGCGCGACAGGGGTGAGGGAATCAGCCAAAAACATTCAGTACTTC.

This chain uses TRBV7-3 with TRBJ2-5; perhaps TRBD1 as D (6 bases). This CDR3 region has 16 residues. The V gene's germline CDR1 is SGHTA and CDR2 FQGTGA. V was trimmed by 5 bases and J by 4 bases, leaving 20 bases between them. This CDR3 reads CASSPYPGQNLETQYF. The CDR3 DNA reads TGTGCCAGCAGCCCCTACCCGGGACAAAACTTAGAGACCCAGTACTTC.

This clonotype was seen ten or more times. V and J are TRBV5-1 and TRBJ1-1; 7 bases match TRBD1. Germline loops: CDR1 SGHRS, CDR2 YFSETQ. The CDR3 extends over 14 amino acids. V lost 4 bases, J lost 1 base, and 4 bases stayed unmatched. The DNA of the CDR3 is TGCGCCAGCAGCGAGGGACAGCCGAACACTGAAGCTTTCTTT. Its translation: CASSEGQPNTEAFF.

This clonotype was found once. CDR3 nucleotide sequence: TGTGCCAGCAGTGAAGTTACAGGGGCAGACGACCCCCAGCATTTT. Amino acid sequence: CASSEVTGADDPQHF. The rearrangement joins TRBV6-1 to TRBJ1-5, with 7 bases fitting TRBD1. CDR3 size: 15 residues. The V segment lost 1 base and the J segment 10 bases; nucleotides outside the gene matches: 10. Germline lookup yields CDR1 MNHNS and CDR2 SASEGT.

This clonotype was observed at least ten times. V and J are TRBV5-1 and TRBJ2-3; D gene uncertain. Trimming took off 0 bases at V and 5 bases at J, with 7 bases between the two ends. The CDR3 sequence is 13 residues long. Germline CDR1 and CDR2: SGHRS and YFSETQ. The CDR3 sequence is CASSLAGEDTQYF. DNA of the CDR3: TGCGCCAGCAGCTTGGCGGGCGAAGATACGCAGTATTTT.

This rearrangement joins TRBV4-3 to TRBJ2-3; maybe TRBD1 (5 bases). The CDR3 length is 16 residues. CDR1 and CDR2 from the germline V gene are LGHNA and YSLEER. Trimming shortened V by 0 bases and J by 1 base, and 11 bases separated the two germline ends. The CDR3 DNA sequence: TGCGCCAGCAGCCAAGATCTGGACACGGGCACAGATACGCAGTATTTT. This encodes CASSQDLDTGTDTQYF.

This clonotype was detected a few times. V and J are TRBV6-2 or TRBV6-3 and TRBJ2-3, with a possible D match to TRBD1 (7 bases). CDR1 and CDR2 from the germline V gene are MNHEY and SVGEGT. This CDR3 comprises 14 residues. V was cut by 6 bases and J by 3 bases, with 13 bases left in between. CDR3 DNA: TGTGCCAGCAGCCCGACAGGGAGGACAGATACGCAGTATTTT. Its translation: CASSPTGRTDTQYF.

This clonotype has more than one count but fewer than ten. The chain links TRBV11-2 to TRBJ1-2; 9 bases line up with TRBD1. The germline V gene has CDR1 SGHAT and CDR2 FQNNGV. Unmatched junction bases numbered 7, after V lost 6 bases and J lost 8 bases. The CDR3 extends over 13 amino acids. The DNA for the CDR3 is TGTGCCAGCAGTAAGGGACAGGGATTCGGCTACACCTTC. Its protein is CASSKGQGFGYTF.

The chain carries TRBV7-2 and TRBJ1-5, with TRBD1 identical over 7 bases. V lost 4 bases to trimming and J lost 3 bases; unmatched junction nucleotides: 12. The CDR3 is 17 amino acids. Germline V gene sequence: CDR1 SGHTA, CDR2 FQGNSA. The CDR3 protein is CASSSFGGQFINQPQHF. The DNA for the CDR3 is TGTGCCAGCAGCTCGTTCGGGGGACAGTTTATCAATCAGCCCCAGCATTTT.

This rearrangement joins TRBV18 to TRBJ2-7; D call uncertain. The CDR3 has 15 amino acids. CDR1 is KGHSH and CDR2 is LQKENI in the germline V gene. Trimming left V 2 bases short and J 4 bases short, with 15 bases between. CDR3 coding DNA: TGTGCCAGCTCACCAGGTATTGGCGGCTTGTACGAGCAGTACTTC. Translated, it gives CASSPGIGGLYEQYF.

CDR3 sequence reads: CASTNVPTSTDTQYF. The CDR3 DNA reads TGTGCCAGCACCAACGTTCCCACGAGCACAGATACGCAGTATTTT. This chain uses TRBV12-3 or TRBV12-4 with TRBJ2-3; D is unclear. The CDR3 runs to 15 residues. V was cut by 7 bases and J by 0 bases, with 14 bases left in between.

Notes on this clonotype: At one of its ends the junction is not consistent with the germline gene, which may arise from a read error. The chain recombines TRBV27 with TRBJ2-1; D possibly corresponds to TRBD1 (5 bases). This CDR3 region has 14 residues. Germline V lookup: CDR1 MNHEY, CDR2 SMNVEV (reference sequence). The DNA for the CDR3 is TGTGGCAGCAGTTTATCAGGGCTAGGTGGTGAGCAGTTCTTC. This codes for CGSSLSGLGGEQFF.

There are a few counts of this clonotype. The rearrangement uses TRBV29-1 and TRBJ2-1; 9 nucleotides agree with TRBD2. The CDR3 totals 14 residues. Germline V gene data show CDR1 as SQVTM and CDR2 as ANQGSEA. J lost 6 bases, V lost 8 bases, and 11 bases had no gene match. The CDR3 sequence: CSLRAGGTPNEQFF. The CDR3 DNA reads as TGCAGCTTAAGAGCGGGGGGCACCCCCAATGAGCAGTTCTTC.